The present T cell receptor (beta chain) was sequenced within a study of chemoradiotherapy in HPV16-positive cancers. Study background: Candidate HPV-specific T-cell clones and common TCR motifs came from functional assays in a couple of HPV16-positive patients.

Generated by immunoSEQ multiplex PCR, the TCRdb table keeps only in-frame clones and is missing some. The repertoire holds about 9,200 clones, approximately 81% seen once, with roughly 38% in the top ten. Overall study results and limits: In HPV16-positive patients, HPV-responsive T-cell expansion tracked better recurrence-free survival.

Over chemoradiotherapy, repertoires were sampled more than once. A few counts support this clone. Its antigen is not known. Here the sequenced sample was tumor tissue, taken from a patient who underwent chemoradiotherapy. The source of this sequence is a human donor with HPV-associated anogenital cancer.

CDR3: CAGGSSEQYF. Written as DNA, the CDR3 is TGTGCTGGCGGTTCGAGCGAGCAGTACTTC. The rearrangement uses TRBV12-5 and TRBJ2-7, with D uncertain. Germline lookup yields CDR1 LGHNT and CDR2 FRNRAP. The V and J ends lost 11 bases and 6 bases respectively, with 11 bases between them. There are 10 residues in the CDR3. Based on the CDR3 plus reference TRBV12-5 and TRBJ2-7, the full variable domain is DARVTQTPRHKVTEMGQEVTMRCQPILGHNTVFWYRQTMMQGLELLAYFRNRAPLDDSGMPKDRFSAEMPDATLATLKIQPSEPRDSAVYFCAGGSSEQYFGPGTRLTVT.